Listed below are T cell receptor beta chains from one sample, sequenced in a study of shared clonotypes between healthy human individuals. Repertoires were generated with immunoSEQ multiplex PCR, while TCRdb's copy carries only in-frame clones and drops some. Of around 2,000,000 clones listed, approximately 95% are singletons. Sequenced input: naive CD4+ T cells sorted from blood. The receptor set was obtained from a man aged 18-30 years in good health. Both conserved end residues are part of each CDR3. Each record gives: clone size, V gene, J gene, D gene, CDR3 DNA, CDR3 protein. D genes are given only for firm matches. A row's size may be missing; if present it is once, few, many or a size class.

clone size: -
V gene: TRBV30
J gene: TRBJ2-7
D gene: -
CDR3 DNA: TGTGCCTGGAGGAGTACAGGGTCGGGGGAGCAGTACTTC
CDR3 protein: CAWRSTGSGEQYF

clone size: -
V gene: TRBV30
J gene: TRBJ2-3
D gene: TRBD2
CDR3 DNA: TGTGCATACTCAGCGGGGGGCACAGATACGCAGTATTTT
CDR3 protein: CAYSAGGTDTQYF

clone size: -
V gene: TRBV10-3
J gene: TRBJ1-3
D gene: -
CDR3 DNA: TGTGCCATCAGTGAGTCGGCAACAACTCACTCTGGAAACACCATATATTTT
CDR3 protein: CAISESATTHSGNTIYF

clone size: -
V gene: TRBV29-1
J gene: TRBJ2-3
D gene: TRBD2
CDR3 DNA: TGCAGCGTCTTCGGACTAGCGGGAGGCACAGATACGCAGTATTTT
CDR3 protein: CSVFGLAGGTDTQYF

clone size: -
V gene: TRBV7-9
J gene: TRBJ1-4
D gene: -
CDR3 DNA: TGTGCCAGCAGCTGGCGGGCTGAAAAACTGTTTTTT
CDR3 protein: CASSWRAEKLFF

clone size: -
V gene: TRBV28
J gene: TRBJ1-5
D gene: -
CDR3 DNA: TGTGCCAGCGCCGGAGGCAATCAGCCCCAGCATTTT
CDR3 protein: CASAGGNQPQHF

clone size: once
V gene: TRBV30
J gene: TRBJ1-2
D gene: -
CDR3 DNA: TGTGCCTGGAGTGTCGGGAGCGGCTACACCTTC
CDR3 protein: CAWSVGSGYTF

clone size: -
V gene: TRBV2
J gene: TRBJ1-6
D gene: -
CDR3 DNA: TGTGCCAGCAGTGAAGCAGGGGTCCTAAATTCACCCCTCCACTTT
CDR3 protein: CASSEAGVLNSPLHF

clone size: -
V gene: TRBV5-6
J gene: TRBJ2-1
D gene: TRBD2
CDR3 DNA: TGTGCCAGCAGCTTGTTACTAGCGGGAGATGATGAGCAGTTCTTC
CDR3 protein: CASSLLLAGDDEQFF

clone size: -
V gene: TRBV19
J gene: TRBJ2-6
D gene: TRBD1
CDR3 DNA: TGTGCCAGTAGTAACAGGGACAGGGTCCACGTCCTGACTTTC
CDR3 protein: CASSNRDRVHVLTF

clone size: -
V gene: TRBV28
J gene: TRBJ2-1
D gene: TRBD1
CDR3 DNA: TGTGCCAGCAGTTCGACAGGGGCCCTGGCTTACAATGAGCAGTTCTTC
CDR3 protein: CASSSTGALAYNEQFF

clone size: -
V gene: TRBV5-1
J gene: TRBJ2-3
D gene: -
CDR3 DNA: TGCGCCAGCAGCCCCCCGAACACAGATACGCAGTATTTT
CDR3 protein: CASSPPNTDTQYF

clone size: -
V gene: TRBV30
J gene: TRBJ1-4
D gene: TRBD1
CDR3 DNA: TGTGCCTGGAGTTTAACAGGGGTTGGGGAAAAACTGTTTTTT
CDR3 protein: CAWSLTGVGEKLFF

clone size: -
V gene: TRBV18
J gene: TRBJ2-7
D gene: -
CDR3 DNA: TGTGCCAGCTCTTCGACCGGGTTAGTAGAGCAGTACTTC
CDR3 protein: CASSSTGLVEQYF

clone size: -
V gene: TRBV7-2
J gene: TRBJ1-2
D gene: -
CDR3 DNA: TGTGCCAGCAGCTTGGGACAAGACGTCTATGGCTACACCTTC
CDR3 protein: CASSLGQDVYGYTF

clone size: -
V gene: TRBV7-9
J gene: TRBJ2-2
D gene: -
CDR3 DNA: TGTGCCAGCACCTCCAGGCAGACCACCGGGGAGCTGTTTTTT
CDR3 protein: CASTSRQTTGELFF

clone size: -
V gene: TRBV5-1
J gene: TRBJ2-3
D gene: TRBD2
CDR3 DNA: TGCGCCAGCAAGCGGGAGTCGGGGTGGACAGATACGCAGTATTTT
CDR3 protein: CASKRESGWTDTQYF

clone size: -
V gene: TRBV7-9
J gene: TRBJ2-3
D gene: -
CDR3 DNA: TGTGCCACAGCTGTGAACACAGATACGCAGTATTTT
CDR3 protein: CATAVNTDTQYF

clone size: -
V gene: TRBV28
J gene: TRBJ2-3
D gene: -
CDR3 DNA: TGTGCCAGCAGTTTCACCAGTTTCCATACGCAGTATTTT
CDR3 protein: CASSFTSFHTQYF

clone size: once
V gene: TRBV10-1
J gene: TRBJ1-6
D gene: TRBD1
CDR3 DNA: TGCGCCAGCAGTGTCGGACAGGGTCCCTATAATTCACCCCTCCACTTT
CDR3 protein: CASSVGQGPYNSPLHF

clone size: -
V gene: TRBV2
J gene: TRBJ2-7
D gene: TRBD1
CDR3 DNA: TGTGCCAGCAGTGACCAGACAGGGATCGAGCAGTACTTC
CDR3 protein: CASSDQTGIEQYF

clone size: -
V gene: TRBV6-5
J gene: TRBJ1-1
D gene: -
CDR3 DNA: TGTGCCAGCAGTTACTCCCTGCAGGGTATGAACACTGAAGCTTTCTTT
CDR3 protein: CASSYSLQGMNTEAFF

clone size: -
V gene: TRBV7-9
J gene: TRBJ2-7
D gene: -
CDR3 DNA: TGTGCCAGCAGGAGGGTGGGAGAGCAGTACTTC
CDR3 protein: CASRRVGEQYF

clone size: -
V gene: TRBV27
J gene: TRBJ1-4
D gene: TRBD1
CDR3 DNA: TGTGCCAGCAGTGACCTAAGACAGGGGGGAAATGAAAAACTGTTTTTT
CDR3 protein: CASSDLRQGGNEKLFF

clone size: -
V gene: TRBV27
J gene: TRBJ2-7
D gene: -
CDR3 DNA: TGTGCCAGCAGTCCCCGACCTAGCTACGAGCAGTACTTC
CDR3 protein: CASSPRPSYEQYF

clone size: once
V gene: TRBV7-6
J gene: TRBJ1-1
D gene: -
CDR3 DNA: TGTGCCAGCAGCTTAGACGGGGGGTTCGACAACACTGAAGCTTTCTTT
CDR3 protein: CASSLDGGFDNTEAFF

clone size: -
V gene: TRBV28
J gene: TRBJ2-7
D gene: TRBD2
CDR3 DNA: TGTGCCAGCAGTTCCCCCGGGACTAGCATCCACGAGCAGTACTTC
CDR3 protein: CASSSPGTSIHEQYF

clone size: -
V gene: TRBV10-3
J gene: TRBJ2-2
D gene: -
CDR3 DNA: TGTGCCATCAGAGGTCAGACGAACACCGGGGAGCTGTTTTTT
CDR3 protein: CAIRGQTNTGELFF

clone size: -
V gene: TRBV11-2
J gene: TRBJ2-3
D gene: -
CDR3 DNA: TGTGCCAGCAGCTTGGGGATCGCCCTAGTCACAGATACGCAGTATTTT
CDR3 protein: CASSLGIALVTDTQYF

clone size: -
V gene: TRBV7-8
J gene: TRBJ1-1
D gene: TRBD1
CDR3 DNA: TGTGCCAGCAGCTCGACACAGGGGATGAACACTGAAGCTTTCTTT
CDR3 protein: CASSSTQGMNTEAFF

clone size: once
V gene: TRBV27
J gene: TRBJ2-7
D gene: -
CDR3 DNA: TGTGCCAGCAGTCCCCAAACTAGCACCTACTCCTACGAGCAGTACTTC
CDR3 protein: CASSPQTSTYSYEQYF

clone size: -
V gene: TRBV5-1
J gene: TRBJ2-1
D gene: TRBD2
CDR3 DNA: TGCGCCAGCAGCCCGGGGGGACTGAACAATGAGCAGTTCTTC
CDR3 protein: CASSPGGLNNEQFF

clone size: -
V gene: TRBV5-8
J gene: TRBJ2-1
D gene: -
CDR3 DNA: TGTGCCAGCAACTACAATGAGCAGTTCTTC
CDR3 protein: CASNYNEQFF

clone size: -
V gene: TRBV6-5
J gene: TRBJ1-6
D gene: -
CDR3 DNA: TGTGCCAGCAGTTACGCTTGGACAGATAATTCACCCCTCCACTTT
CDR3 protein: CASSYAWTDNSPLHF

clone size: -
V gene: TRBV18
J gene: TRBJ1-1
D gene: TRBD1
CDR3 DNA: TGTGCCAGCTCACCAGTTGGGTCCAGACAGGGGAACACTGAAGCTTTCTTT
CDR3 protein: CASSPVGSRQGNTEAFF

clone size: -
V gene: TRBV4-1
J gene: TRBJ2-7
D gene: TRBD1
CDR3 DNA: TGCGCCAGCAGCGGGACAGGGGGCAACAACGAGCAGTACTTC
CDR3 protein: CASSGTGGNNEQYF

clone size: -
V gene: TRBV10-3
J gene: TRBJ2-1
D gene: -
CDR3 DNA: TGTGCCATCAGTGATGTGGGGGACCCCGTCTTCTTC
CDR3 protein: CAISDVGDPVFF

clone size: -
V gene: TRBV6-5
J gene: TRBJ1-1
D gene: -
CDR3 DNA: TGTGCCAGCAGTTACATGTCCGGTGGAACTGAAGCTTTCTTT
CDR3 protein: CASSYMSGGTEAFF

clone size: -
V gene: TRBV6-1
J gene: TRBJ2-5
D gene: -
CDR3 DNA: TGTGCCAGCAGTGATTCCTCTCCGCTGTACCAAGAGACCCAGTACTTC
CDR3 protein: CASSDSSPLYQETQYF

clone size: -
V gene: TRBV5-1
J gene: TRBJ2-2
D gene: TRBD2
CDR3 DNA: TGCGCCAGCAGCTTACAACTAGCGGGAGGAGGGCACACCGGGGAGCTGTTTTTT
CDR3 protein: CASSLQLAGGGHTGELFF

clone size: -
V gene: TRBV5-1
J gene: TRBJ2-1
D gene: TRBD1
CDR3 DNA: TGCGCCAGCAGCTTGTCGGCAGGGGGCGATGAGCAGTTCTTC
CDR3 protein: CASSLSAGGDEQFF